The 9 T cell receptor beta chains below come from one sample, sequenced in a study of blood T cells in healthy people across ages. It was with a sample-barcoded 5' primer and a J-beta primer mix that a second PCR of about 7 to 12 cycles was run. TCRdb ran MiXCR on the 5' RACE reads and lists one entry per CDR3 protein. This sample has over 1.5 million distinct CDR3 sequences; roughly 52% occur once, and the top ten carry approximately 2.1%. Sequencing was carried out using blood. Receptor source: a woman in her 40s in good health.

CDR3 amino acids: CASSQARGRTDTQYF. The CDR3 DNA reads as TGCGCCAGCAGCCAAGCTAGGGGCCGCACAGATACGCAGTATTTT. The V gene is TRBV4-3, the J gene TRBJ2-3, with a possible D match to TRBD1 (5 bases). Trimming cost V 1 base and J 1 base, with 9 bases left between them. The CDR3 spans 15 residues. Germline assignment: CDR1 LGHNA and CDR2 YSLEER.

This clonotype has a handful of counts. Here the CDR3 DNA reads TGCGCCAGCAGCCAAGATTTGACGACAGGGTACCCGGAGACCCAGTACTTC. Translating it yields CASSQDLTTGYPETQYF. The chain combines TRBV4-3 with TRBJ2-5; 7 nucleotides align to TRBD1. Germline V gene lookup returns CDR1 LGHNA and CDR2 YSLEER. With V trimmed by 0 bases and J by 5 bases, 12 bases remained unmatched. The CDR3 extends over 17 amino acids.

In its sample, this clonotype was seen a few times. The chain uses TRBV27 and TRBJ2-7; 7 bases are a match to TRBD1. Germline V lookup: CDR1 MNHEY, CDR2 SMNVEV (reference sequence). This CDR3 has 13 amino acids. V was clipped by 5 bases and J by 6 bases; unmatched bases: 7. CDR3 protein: CASSRGQKVEQYF. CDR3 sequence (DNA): TGTGCCAGCAGTCGGGGACAGAAGGTCGAGCAGTACTTC.

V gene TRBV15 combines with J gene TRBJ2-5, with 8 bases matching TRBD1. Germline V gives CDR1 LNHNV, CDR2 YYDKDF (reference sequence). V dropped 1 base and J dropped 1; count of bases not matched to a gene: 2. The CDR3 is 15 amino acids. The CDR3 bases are TGTGCCACCAGCAGAGGGACAGGGCTCCAAGAGACCCAGTACTTC. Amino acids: CATSRGTGLQETQYF.

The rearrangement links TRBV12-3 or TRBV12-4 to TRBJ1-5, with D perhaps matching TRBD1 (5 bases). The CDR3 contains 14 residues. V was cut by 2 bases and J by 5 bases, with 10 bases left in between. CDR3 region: CASSLTAGHQPQHF. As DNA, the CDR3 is TGTGCCAGCAGTTTAACCGCAGGGCATCAGCCCCAGCATTTT.

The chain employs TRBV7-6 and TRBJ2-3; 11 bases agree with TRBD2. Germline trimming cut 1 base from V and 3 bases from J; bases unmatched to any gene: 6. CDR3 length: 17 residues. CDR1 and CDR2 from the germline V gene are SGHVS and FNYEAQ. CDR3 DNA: TGTGCCAGCAGCTTAGGTTTAGCGGGGGGGAAGACAGATACGCAGTATTTT. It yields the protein CASSLGLAGGKTDTQYF.

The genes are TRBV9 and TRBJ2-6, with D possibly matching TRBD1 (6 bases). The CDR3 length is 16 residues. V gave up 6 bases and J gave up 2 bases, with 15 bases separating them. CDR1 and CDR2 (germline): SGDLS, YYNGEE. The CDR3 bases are TGTGCCAGCACAAAACAGGGACGGGCTGGGGCCAACGTCCTGACTTTC. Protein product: CASTKQGRAGANVLTF.

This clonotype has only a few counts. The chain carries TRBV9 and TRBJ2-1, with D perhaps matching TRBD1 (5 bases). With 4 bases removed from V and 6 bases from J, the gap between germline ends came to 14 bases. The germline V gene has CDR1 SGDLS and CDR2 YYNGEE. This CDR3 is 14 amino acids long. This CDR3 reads CASSPKAGPNEQFF. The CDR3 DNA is TGTGCCAGCAGCCCAAAAGCAGGGCCCAATGAGCAGTTCTTC.

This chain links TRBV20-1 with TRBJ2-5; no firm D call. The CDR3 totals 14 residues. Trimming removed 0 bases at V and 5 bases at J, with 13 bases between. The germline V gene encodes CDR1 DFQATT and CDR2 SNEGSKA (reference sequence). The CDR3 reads CSARDKSSRETQYF. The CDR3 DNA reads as TGCAGTGCTAGAGATAAGAGCTCGCGGGAGACCCAGTACTTC.